These T cell receptor beta chains were read from a single sample in a study of technical replicates of blood from a few donors. Sequenced by immunoSEQ multiplex PCR; TCRdb stores in-frame clones only, minus some. The sample includes tens of thousands of clones, around 91% seen only once; the top ten take 0.35% to 0.4%. The sequenced material came from T cells isolated from PBMCs. The receptors stem from a human donor in good health. Some clones in this sample may be carry-over from other donors' samples. Both conserved end residues are part of each CDR3. The D gene is left open where the match is weak. Size is omitted from some rows. Given values are once, few, many or a class for expanded clones.

j_gene	v_gene	abundance	d_gene	CDR3nt	CDR3aa
TRBJ2-1	TRBV18	-	TRBD2	TGTGCCAGCTCACCACCGCGAGCGGGGGGTGGGGACGATGAGCAGTTCTTC	CASSPPRAGGGDDEQFF
TRBJ2-5	TRBV11-2	-	TRBD2	TGTGCCAGCAGCCCAGTAGCGGGAGGGCCGGGTCAAGAGACCCAGTACTTC	CASSPVAGGPGQETQYF
TRBJ1-5	TRBV29-1	-	-	TGCAGCGCCGTACAGGGAGTCGATCAGCCCCAGCATTTT	CSAVQGVDQPQHF
TRBJ2-1	TRBV18	-	TRBD2	TGTGCCAGCTCACCACCGACTAGCGGGAGGATTGGGAATGAGCAGTTCTTC	CASSPPTSGRIGNEQFF
TRBJ1-2	TRBV5-1	-	TRBD1	TGCGCCAGCAGCTCCGGACAGGGGGCGAGGTATGGCTACACCTTC	CASSSGQGARYGYTF
TRBJ2-7	TRBV10-1	-	TRBD2	TGCGCCAGCAGTGTGGCGGGGCTAGCGGGAGCGTCCTCCCACGAGCAGTACTTC	CASSVAGLAGASSHEQYF
TRBJ1-1	TRBV30	-	-	TGTGCCTGGAACGGTTTCGGGGGTCCTGAAGCTTTCTTT	CAWNGFGGPEAFF
TRBJ2-5	TRBV18	-	-	TGTGCCAGCTCACCACAAAGCGGTATAGAAGAGACCCAGTACTTC	CASSPQSGIEETQYF
TRBJ2-2	TRBV2	-	TRBD2	TGTGCCAGCAGTGGTAGCGGGGCGACCGGGGAGCTGTTTTTT	CASSGSGATGELFF
TRBJ2-1	TRBV5-1	-	TRBD1	TGCGCCAGCAGCTTAGGGGACAGGGTTGGTATGAGGGCAAGCTCCTACAATGAGCAGTTCTTC	CASSLGDRVGMRASSYNEQFF
TRBJ1-1	TRBV27	-	-	TGTGCCAGCAGTTTCGACCAGGTCGGTGGAGCTTTCTTT	CASSFDQVGGAFF
TRBJ1-4	TRBV5-5	-	-	TGTGCCAGCAGCTTGGTGGGGGCCGAAAAACTGTTTTTT	CASSLVGAEKLFF
TRBJ1-5	TRBV6-1	-	TRBD1	TGTGCCAGCAGGGGGGGACAGCTTGTCAATCAGCCCCAGCATTTT	CASRGGQLVNQPQHF
TRBJ2-1	TRBV27	-	TRBD1	TGTGCCAGCAAGGGGACAGGGAACAATGAGCAGTTCTTC	CASKGTGNNEQFF
TRBJ2-7	TRBV29-1	-	-	TGCAGCGTTGAAGGGGAGTCAGGCCACCCGGAATACGAGCAGTACTTC	CSVEGESGHPEYEQYF
TRBJ1-4	TRBV6-5	-	TRBD1	TGTGCCAGCAGCCCAGACAGGGGGAGCGAAAAACTGTTTTTT	CASSPDRGSEKLFF
TRBJ2-4	TRBV19	-	TRBD2	TGTGCCAGTAGGCTGTGGGGGGGCATTCAGTACTTC	CASRLWGGIQYF
TRBJ2-3	TRBV19	-	TRBD2	TGTGCCAGTAGTACAGAGCGGGGGGGCACAACGCAGTATTTT	CASSTERGGTTQYF
TRBJ1-2	TRBV2	-	-	TGTGCCAGCAGTGAAAGGGCAGGGCGGAACTATGGCTACACCTTC	CASSERAGRNYGYTF
TRBJ1-1	TRBV27	-	-	TGTGCCAGCAGTTTAACCAGGGGCACTGAAGCTTTCTTT	CASSLTRGTEAFF
TRBJ1-1	TRBV19	-	-	TGTGCCAGTAGTAGCGGTTGGCAGGGAAACACTGAAGCTTTCTTT	CASSSGWQGNTEAFF
TRBJ2-7	TRBV28	-	TRBD2	TGTGCCAGCAGCCCTAGCGCGGGACTAGGCCCCTACGAGCAGTACTTC	CASSPSAGLGPYEQYF
TRBJ2-3	TRBV4-2	-	TRBD2	TGTGCCAGCAGCCAAAAACTAGCGGGGGGAGCAGATACGCAGTATTTT	CASSQKLAGGADTQYF
TRBJ1-3	TRBV21-1	-	-	TGTGCCAGCAGCGGCCCCAAAGGGGCGGCTGGAAACACCATATATTTT	CASSGPKGAAGNTIYF
TRBJ2-1	TRBV7-9	-	TRBD2	TGTGCCAGCAGCTTCCGGGAGGCGTATAACAATGAGCAGTTCTTC	CASSFREAYNNEQFF
TRBJ2-7	TRBV19	once	TRBD1	TGTGCCAGTAGTCGGGACAGGGAGCTCGAGCAGTACTTC	CASSRDRELEQYF
TRBJ2-7	TRBV30	-	TRBD1	TGTGCCTGGAGTGGGACAGGGAACCACGAGCAGTACTTC	CAWSGTGNHEQYF
TRBJ1-2	TRBV5-6	-	-	TGTGCCAGCAGCCCCGGGGGGGCGGACTATGGCTACACCTTC	CASSPGGADYGYTF
TRBJ2-2	TRBV9	-	-	TGTGCCAGCAGCCCGACAGGAATGAACACCGGGGAGCTGTTTTTT	CASSPTGMNTGELFF
TRBJ1-6	TRBV5-1	-	TRBD1	TGCGCCAGCAGCCGGGACAGGGTACTTTCACCCCTCCACTTT	CASSRDRVLSPLHF
TRBJ1-3	TRBV6-5	-	-	TGTGCCAGCAGTCCAATCAGGTCCTTTGGAAACACCATATATTTT	CASSPIRSFGNTIYF
TRBJ1-2	TRBV2	-	TRBD1	TGTGCCAGCAGTGAATTCTTATTGGGACAGCGAAACTATGGCTACACCTTC	CASSEFLLGQRNYGYTF
TRBJ2-1	TRBV10-1	-	TRBD1	TGCGCCAGCAGTTTAACAGGGGGCCCCTACAATGAGCAGTTCTTC	CASSLTGGPYNEQFF
TRBJ2-1	TRBV27	-	TRBD2	TGTGCCAGCATTGCTAGCGGGAGCCTTTACAATGAGCAGTTCTTC	CASIASGSLYNEQFF
TRBJ2-1	TRBV5-1	-	-	TGCGCCAGCAGCTTGGCCGCCGGGGATGGCTACAATGAGCAGTTCTTC	CASSLAAGDGYNEQFF
TRBJ2-7	TRBV7-9	-	TRBD1	TGTGCCAGCAGCTCCCGGGACAGGAACTACGAGCAGTACTTC	CASSSRDRNYEQYF
TRBJ1-1	TRBV7-2	-	-	TGTGCCAGCAGCTTAAGTCCAGGGCCCGGCCCTGAAGCTTTCTTT	CASSLSPGPGPEAFF
TRBJ2-7	TRBV5-1	-	-	TGCGCCAGCAGCTTGTTGTCAGTGGCGGATCATTACGAGCAGTACTTC	CASSLLSVADHYEQYF
TRBJ1-2	TRBV30	-	TRBD1	TGTGCCTGGAGTTTTACGGACAGGTTATATGGCTACACCTTC	CAWSFTDRLYGYTF
TRBJ2-7	TRBV2	-	-	TGTGCCAGCACCCGGGGCGGGGTGCTTGCTTCCGAGCAGTACTTC	CASTRGGVLASEQYF
TRBJ1-6	TRBV2	-	TRBD1	TGTGCCAGCAGTGAAGCGGGACAGGCTAATTCACCCCTCCACTTT	CASSEAGQANSPLHF
TRBJ1-1	TRBV5-6	few	-	TGTGCCAGCAGCTCCGGAGGGAGCACTGAAGCTTTCTTT	CASSSGGSTEAFF
TRBJ1-2	TRBV10-3	-	TRBD1	TGTGCCATCACCGAGGACAGGGACTATGGCTACACCTTC	CAITEDRDYGYTF
TRBJ1-2	TRBV7-2	-	TRBD1	TGTGCCAGCAGCTTGGGACAGGGGTATGGCTACACCTTC	CASSLGQGYGYTF
TRBJ2-5	TRBV2	few	-	TGTGCCAGTAAGACCCAGTACTTC	CASKTQYF
TRBJ2-1	TRBV27	-	-	TGTGCCAGCAGCATTACGAGCTCCTACAATGAGCAGTTCTTC	CASSITSSYNEQFF
TRBJ2-3	TRBV11-2	-	TRBD1	TGTGCCAGCACCTCTCAGGGGGCGCTTATGGATACGCAGTATTTT	CASTSQGALMDTQYF
TRBJ2-3	TRBV30	-	-	TGTGCCTGGAGTTCAGGGGCTAGCGGAGCAGATACGCAGTATTTT	CAWSSGASGADTQYF
TRBJ2-7	TRBV9	-	-	TGTGCCAGCAGCGTCGGGTCACCCCATTACGAGCAGTACTTC	CASSVGSPHYEQYF
TRBJ2-3	TRBV11-3	-	TRBD1	TGTGCCAGCAGCTTAGGACAGGGAACAGATACGCAGTATTTT	CASSLGQGTDTQYF
TRBJ1-6	TRBV14	-	-	TGTGCCAGCAGCCCTTTCCGTAATTCACCCCTCCACTTT	CASSPFRNSPLHF
TRBJ2-5	TRBV4-1	-	TRBD2	TGCGCCAGCAGCCAAGTCGTTTCTAGCGGGACGAGAGAGACCCAGTACTTC	CASSQVVSSGTRETQYF
TRBJ1-5	TRBV6-4	-	TRBD1	TGTGCCAGCAGTGACGGGATGAGGGGCAGGACAGGGGAGGATGATCAGCCCCAGCATTTT	CASSDGMRGRTGEDDQPQHF
TRBJ2-2	TRBV7-2	-	TRBD1	TGTGCCAGCAGATACCGGACAGGGGACACCGGGGAGCTGTTTTTT	CASRYRTGDTGELFF
TRBJ1-1	TRBV9	-	-	TGTGCCAGCAGCGCCGTACCGGGGGGGAACACTGAAGCTTTCTTT	CASSAVPGGNTEAFF
TRBJ2-7	TRBV5-8	-	-	TGTGCCAGCAGCTTCGGGGTCGGCGAGCAGTACTTC	CASSFGVGEQYF
TRBJ2-1	TRBV5-1	-	-	TGCGCCAGCAGCCCAGGTGTGGTCGTGAGCTCCTACAATGAGCAGTTCTTC	CASSPGVVVSSYNEQFF
TRBJ2-7	TRBV6-5	-	TRBD2	TGTGCCAGCAGTTACTCTAGCGGGGGGGCCTACGAGCAGTACTTC	CASSYSSGGAYEQYF
TRBJ1-2	TRBV19	-	-	TGTGCCAGTAGGCAGGGGCTCTATGGCTACACCTTC	CASRQGLYGYTF
TRBJ2-5	TRBV7-2	once	-	TGTGCCAGCAGCTTAGCGTATAGGGGTGAGACCCAGTACTTC	CASSLAYRGETQYF